This TCR beta chain was sequenced for a study of blood T cell repertoires in COVID-19. The overall study: Sources were T cells, B-cell-depleted T cells, or PBMCs; the material itself was cDNA or gDNA.

Original processing notes: Estimates of nucleated cell counts were drawn from the amplification of reference gene primers. TCRdb's table, derived via immunoSEQ multiplex PCR, lists solely in-frame clones and lacks some. V and J calls and clone size follow that table, whereas D and trimming were derived from the DNA. The table shows some 250,000 clones, with approximately 83% occurring only once. V was clipped by 3 bases and J by 1 base, with 4 bases between them. The CDR3 has 12 amino acids. From germline, CDR1 is DFQATT and CDR2 SNEGSKA (reference sequence). The V gene is TRBV20-1, the J gene TRBJ1-5; D not certain. The specimen was peripheral blood. The source is a woman aged 25 to 39 who had recovered from COVID-19. The CDR3 sequence: CSASSSNQPQHF. The DNA for the CDR3 is TGCAGTGCTAGTAGCAGCAATCAGCCCCAGCATTTT.